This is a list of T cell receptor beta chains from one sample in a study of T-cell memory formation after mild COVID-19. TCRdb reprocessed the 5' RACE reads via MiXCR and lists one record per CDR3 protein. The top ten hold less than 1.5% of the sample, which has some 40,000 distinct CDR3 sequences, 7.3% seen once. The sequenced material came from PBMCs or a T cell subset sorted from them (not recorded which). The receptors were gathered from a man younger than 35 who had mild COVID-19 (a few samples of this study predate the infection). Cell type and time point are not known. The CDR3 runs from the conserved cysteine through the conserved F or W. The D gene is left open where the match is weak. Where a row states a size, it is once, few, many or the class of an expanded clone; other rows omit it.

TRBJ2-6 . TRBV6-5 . TGTGCCAGCAGAAAGGAATCCGGGGCCAACGTCCTGACTTTC CASRKESGANVLTF
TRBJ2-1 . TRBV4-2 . TGTGCCAGCAACGAACAGGGGACTAGTCGGACCAATGAGCAGTTCTTC CASNEQGTSRTNEQFF
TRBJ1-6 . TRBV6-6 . TGTGCCAGCAGTTACTCGGTCCAGCTTAATTCACCCCTCCACTTT CASSYSVQLNSPLHF
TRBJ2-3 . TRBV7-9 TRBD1 TGTGCCAGCAGCCCAGACTGGGACAGGGTAACAGATACGCAGTATTTT CASSPDWDRVTDTQYF
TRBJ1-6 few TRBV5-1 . TGCGCCAGCAGCCCAGTGGCGGGGACTAATTCACCCCTCCACTTT CASSPVAGTNSPLHF
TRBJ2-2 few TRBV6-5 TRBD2 TGTGCCAGCAGTTTAGCGGGGGGTGGCACCGGGGAGCTGTTTTTT CASSLAGGGTGELFF
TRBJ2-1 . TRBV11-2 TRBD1 TGTGCCAGCAGCCGCTTGACAGGGTACAATGAGCAGTTCTTC CASSRLTGYNEQFF
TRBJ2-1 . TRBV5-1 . TGCGCCAGCAGCTTGGTAGCAGGGTCATCCTACAATGAGCAGTTCTTC CASSLVAGSSYNEQFF
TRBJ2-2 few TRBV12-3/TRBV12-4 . TGTGCCAGCCGCACCGGGACAACGACGAACACCGGGGAGCTGTTTTTT CASRTGTTTNTGELFF
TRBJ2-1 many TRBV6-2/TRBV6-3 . TGTGCCAGCAGTTTCGGGGGCGGGTTCGATGAGCAGTTCTTC CASSFGGGFDEQFF
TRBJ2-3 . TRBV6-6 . TGTGCCAGCAGCACGCGGCAGGGTACAGATACGCAGTATTTT CASSTRQGTDTQYF
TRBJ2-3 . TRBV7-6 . TGTGCCAGCAGCTCGCGGACTGACAAGGCGAGACATACGCAGTATTTT CASSSRTDKARHTQYF
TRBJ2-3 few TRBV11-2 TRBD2 TGTGCCAGCAGCTTGAAGCGGGGGGGACACGGGAGTGCAGATACGCAGTATTTT CASSLKRGGHGSADTQYF
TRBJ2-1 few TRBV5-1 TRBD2 TGCGCCAGCAGCTCCCTAGCGGGCTCAGCAGTTCACACCTACAATGAGCAGTTCTTC CASSSLAGSAVHTYNEQFF
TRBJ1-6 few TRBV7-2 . TGTGCCAGCAGCTCGTATGGGACAATCCCCTCACCCCTCCACTTT CASSSYGTIPSPLHF
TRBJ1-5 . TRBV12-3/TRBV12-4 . TGTGCCAGCCTCCCTGATCAGCCCCAGCATTTT CASLPDQPQHF
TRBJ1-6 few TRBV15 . TGTGCCACCAGCAGAGATGAGGATTCACCCCTCCACTTT CATSRDEDSPLHF
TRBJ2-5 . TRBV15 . TGTGCCACCAGCTCAGAGATGGTGGGCGGGGTCCAAGAGACCCAGTACTTC CATSSEMVGGVQETQYF
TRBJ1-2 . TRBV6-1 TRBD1 TGTGCCAGCAGATCGACAGGGGGGGACTATGGCTACACCTTC CASRSTGGDYGYTF
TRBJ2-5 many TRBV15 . TGTGCCACCAGCAGAGTCGCAATGGAGACCCAGTACTTC CATSRVAMETQYF
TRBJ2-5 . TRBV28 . TGTGCCAGCAGTTTCGGGGACGTGGAGACCCAGTACTTC CASSFGDVETQYF
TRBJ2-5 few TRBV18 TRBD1 TGTGCCAGCTCACCAGTAGGGGGCCTGGGGGAGACCCAGTACTTC CASSPVGGLGETQYF
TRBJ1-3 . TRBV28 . TGTGCCAGCACCCGCGAGGGGGCTGGAAACACCATATATTTT CASTREGAGNTIYF
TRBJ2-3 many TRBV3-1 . TGTGCCAGCAGCCAAGTAGGGGCCATGGGCTCTGATACGCAGTATTTT CASSQVGAMGSDTQYF
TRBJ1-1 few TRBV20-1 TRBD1 TGCAGTGCTAGGAGGGACAGGGGCCGAAGAGAAGCTTTCTTT CSARRDRGRREAFF
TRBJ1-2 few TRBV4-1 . TGCGCCAGCAGCCACCCCGGGCGGCCGGGACTGAGATCTGGCTACACCTTC CASSHPGRPGLRSGYTF
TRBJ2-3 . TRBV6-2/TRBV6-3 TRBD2 TGTGCCAGCAGACCCACTAGCGCAGATACGCAGTATTTT CASRPTSADTQYF
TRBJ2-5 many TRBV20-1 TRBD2 TGCAGTGCTAGAGATACCGGGACTAGCGGAGAGACCCAGTACTTC CSARDTGTSGETQYF
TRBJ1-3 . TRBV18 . TGTGCCAGCTCACCGACACAGGCCTTCTCTGGAAACACCATATATTTT CASSPTQAFSGNTIYF
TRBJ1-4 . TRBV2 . TGTGCCAGCAGGGACAAAAATAATGAAAAACTGTTTTTT CASRDKNNEKLFF
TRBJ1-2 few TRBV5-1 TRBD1 TGCGCCAGCAGCTTGGATATGGGACAGGCTACCTATGGCTACACCTTC CASSLDMGQATYGYTF
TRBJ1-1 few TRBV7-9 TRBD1 TGTGCCAGCAGCTTACGGCAGGGGGCTGTTGAAGCTTTCTTT CASSLRQGAVEAFF
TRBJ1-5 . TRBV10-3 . TGTGCCATCAGTGAGCTGAACAGGGAGAATCAGCCCCAGCATTTT CAISELNRENQPQHF
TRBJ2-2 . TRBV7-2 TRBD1 TGTGCCAGCATTAAGGGGGACAGGGGCACCGGGGAGCTGTTTTTT CASIKGDRGTGELFF
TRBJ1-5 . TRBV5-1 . TGCGCCAGCAGCTTCGAGCCCCAGGGAACTAGCAATCAGCCCCAGCATTTT CASSFEPQGTSNQPQHF
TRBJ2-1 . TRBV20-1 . TGCAGTGCTCTGGGGGCGGATGAGCAGTTCTTC CSALGADEQFF
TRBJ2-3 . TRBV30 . TGTGCCTGGAGTACTAGCACAGATACGCAGTATTTT CAWSTSTDTQYF
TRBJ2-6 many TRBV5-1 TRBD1 TGCGCCAGCAGCACAGAACAGGGGGCTGGGGCCAACGTCCTGACTTTC CASSTEQGAGANVLTF
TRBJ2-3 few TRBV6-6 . TGTGCCAGCAGTATTGGCGGAGATACGCAGTATTTT CASSIGGDTQYF
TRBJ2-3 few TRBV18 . TGTGCCAGCTCACCCGTTAGGGCGGCAGATACGCAGTATTTT CASSPVRAADTQYF
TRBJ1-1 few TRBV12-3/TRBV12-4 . TGTGCCAGCAGTTTTACAGGGTGGACCACTGAAGCTTTCTTT CASSFTGWTTEAFF